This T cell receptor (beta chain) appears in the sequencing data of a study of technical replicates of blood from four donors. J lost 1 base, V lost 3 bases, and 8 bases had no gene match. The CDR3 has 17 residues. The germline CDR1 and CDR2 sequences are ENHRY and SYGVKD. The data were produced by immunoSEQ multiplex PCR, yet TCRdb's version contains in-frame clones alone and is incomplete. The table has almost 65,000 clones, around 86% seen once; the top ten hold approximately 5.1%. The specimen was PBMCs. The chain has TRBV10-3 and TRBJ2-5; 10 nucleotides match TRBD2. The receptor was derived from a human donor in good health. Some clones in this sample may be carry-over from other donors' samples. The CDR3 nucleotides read TGTGCCATCAGTGATTCCCCTAGCGGGGGCCTCCAAGAGACCCAGTACTTC. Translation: CAISDSPSGGLQETQYF.